These 4 T cell receptor beta chains came from one sample sequenced in a study of blood T cell repertoires in COVID-19. Method: immunoSEQ multiplex PCR; TCRdb's copy keeps in-frame clones and lacks some. The sample lists about 230,000 clones; approximately 80% were seen once. Sequencing was performed on peripheral blood. The receptors shown here come from a man aged 40-55 years who had recovered from COVID-19.

The rearrangement joins TRBV5-1 to TRBJ1-4; 7 bases fit TRBD1. From germline, CDR1 is SGHRS and CDR2 YFSETQ. CDR3 size: 15 residues. With V trimmed by 4 bases and J by 7 bases, 10 bases remained unmatched. Here the CDR3 reads CASSPHVGQAEKLFF. The CDR3 nucleotides are TGCGCCAGCAGCCCGCACGTCGGACAGGCTGAAAAACTGTTTTTT. The variable domain in full, completed from reference TRBV5-1 and TRBJ1-4, reads KAGVTQTPRYLIKTRGQQVTLSCSPISGHRSVSWYQQTPGQGLQFLFEYFSETQRNKGNFPGRFSGRQFSNSRSEMNVSTLELGDSALYLCASSPHVGQAEKLFFGSGTQLSVL.

The chain links TRBV6-4 to TRBJ1-3; tentatively, D is TRBD1 (5 bases). Per germline, CDR1 MRHNA and CDR2 SNTAGT. This CDR3 spans 22 amino acids. Trimming left V 0 bases short and J 6 bases short, with 33 bases between. The CDR3 reads CASSDSSVGDGWGRAKENTIYF. CDR3 DNA: TGTGCCAGCAGTGACTCGAGTGTTGGGGATGGTTGGGGCCGAGCAAAGGAAAACACCATATATTTT.

V is TRBV25-1 and J is TRBJ2-5, with D hard to call. Germline V gives CDR1 MGHDK, CDR2 SYGVNS. This CDR3 spans 15 amino acids. Deletions cut 3 bases from V and 2 bases from J, with 13 bases between. The DNA of the CDR3 is TGTGCCAGCAGTGACGTGGGCTCCGGACAAGAGACCCAGTACTTC. It is translated as CASSDVGSGQETQYF.

This clone is a singleton in its sample. The rearrangement uses TRBV19 and TRBJ1-1, with a possible D match to TRBD1 (5 bases). Trimming took 9 bases from V and 0 from J, leaving 14 bases between them. The length of the CDR3 is 14 residues. CDR1 and CDR2 from the germline V gene are LNHDA and SQIVND (reference sequence). CDR3 coding DNA: TGTGCCAGCAACAGGAATTCAATGAACACTGAAGCTTTCTTT. Its translation is CASNRNSMNTEAFF.